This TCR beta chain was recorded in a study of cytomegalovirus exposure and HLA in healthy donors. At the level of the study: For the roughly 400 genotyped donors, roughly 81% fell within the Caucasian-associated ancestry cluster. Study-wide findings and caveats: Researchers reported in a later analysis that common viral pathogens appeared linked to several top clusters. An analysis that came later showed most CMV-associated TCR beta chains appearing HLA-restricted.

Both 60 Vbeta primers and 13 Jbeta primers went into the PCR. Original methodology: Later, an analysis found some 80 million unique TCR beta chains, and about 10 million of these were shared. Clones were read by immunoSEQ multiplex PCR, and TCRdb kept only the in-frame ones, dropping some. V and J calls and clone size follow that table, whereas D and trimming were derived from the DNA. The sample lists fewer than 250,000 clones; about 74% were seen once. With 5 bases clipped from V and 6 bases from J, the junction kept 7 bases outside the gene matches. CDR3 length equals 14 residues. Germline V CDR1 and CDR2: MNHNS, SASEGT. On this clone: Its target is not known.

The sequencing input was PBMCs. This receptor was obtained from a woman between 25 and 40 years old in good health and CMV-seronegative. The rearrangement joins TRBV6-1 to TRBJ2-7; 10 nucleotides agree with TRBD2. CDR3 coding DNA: TGTGCCAGCAGTTCCGGGACTAGCGATCGCGAGCAGTACTTC. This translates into CASSSGTSDREQYF.